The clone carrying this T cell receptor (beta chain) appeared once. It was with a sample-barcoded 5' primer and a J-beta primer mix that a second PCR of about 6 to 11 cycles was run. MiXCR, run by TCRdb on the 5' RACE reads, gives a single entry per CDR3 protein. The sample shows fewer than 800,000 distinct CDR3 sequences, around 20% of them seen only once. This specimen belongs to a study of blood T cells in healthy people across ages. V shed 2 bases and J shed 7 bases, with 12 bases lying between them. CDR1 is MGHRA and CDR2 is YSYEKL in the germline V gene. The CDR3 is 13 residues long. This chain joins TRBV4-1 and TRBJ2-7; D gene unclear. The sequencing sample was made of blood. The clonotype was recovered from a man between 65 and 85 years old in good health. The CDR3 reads CASSQRRDREQYF. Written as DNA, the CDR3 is TGCGCCAGCAGCCAAAGGCGAGACCGGGAGCAGTACTTC.